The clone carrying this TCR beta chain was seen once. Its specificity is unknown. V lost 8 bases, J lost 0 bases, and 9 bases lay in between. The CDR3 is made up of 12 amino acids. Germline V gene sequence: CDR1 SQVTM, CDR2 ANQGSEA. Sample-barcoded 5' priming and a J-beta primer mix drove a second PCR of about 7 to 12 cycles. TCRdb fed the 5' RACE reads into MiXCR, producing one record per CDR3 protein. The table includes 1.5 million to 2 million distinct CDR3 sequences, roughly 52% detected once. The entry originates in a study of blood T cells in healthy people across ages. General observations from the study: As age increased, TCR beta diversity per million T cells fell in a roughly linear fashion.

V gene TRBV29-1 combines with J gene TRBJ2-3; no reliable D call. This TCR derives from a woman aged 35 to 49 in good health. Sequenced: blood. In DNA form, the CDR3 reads TGCAGCTCAGCACCCAGCACAGATACGCAGTATTTT. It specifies CSSAPSTDTQYF.